These 29 T cell receptor beta chains came from one sample sequenced in a study of vaccination and CD4 T cells after COVID-19. Time point reported: late sampling 161 to 241 days after vaccination in three convalescent patients. Specified treatment: roughly 11-day PBMC culture with coronavirus spike peptide pools or control peptides (ViraFEST assay). For these TCRs, the target antigens are not known. The study sequenced cultured CD4+ T cell DNA using the Oncomine TCR Beta short-read assay. One entry per CDR3 protein, called by TCRdb with MiXCR from the PCR reads. In the table there are some 19,000 distinct CDR3 sequences, over 50% of which are singletons. The sample consisted of CD4+ T cells from blood, cultured in vitro, taken about 7 months after SARS-CoV-2 vaccination. The receptors stem from a human donor who had recovered from COVID-19.

The rearrangement uses TRBV6-1 and TRBJ2-1; TRBD2 is a possible D gene (6 bases). The CDR3 consists of 16 residues. Germline-derived CDR1 and CDR2 are MNHNS and SASEGT. With 2 bases removed from V and 0 bases from J, the gap between germline ends came to 11 bases. The CDR3 is CASSELGTLSYNEQFF. The CDR3, as DNA: TGTGCCAGCAGTGAACTAGGGACTCTCTCCTACAATGAGCAGTTCTTC.

This chain uses TRBV6-1 with TRBJ2-7; tentative D call: TRBD2 (6 bases). With 8 bases removed from V and 6 bases from J, the gap between germline ends came to 11 bases. Germline V gene sequence: CDR1 MNHNS, CDR2 SASEGT. This CDR3 has 11 residues. CDR3 amino acids: CASGLAREQYF. CDR3 nucleotide sequence: TGTGCCAGCGGCCTAGCGCGCGAGCAGTACTTC.

V and J are TRBV18 and TRBJ2-7; D unclear. Looked up from germline, CDR1 is KGHSH and CDR2 is LQKENI. The CDR3 length is 16 residues. V lost 2 bases and J 0 bases, leaving 14 bases between the germline ends. Here the CDR3 reads CASSPSPSGDSYEQYF. CDR3 in DNA: TGTGCCAGCTCACCATCGCCGTCAGGTGACTCCTACGAGCAGTACTTC.

This clonotype was seen a handful of times. This chain joins TRBV7-6 and TRBJ2-5; D unresolved. In germline, CDR1 is SGHVS, CDR2 FNYEAQ. The V and J ends lost 4 bases and 5 bases respectively, with 14 bases between them. The CDR3 runs to 14 residues. This chain's CDR3 is CASSSRPLGETQYF. CDR3 sequence (DNA): TGTGCCAGCAGCTCGCGTCCCTTGGGGGAGACCCAGTACTTC.

This clonotype has only a few counts. Here the CDR3 DNA reads TGTGCCAGCAGCCGGGACCTGAACTATGGCTACACCTTC. This encodes CASSRDLNYGYTF. This sequence joins TRBV6-1 and TRBJ1-2; weak D call: TRBD1 (5 bases). The CDR3 has 13 residues. Germline loops: CDR1 MNHNS, CDR2 SASEGT. Between the trimmed V and J ends, which lost 6 bases and 2 bases, there was a span of 10 bases.

The rearrangement joins TRBV20-1 to TRBJ1-1, with TRBD1 identical over 7 bases. V was pared by 6 bases and J by 2 bases, with 9 bases of the junction left unmatched. The V gene's germline CDR1 is DFQATT and CDR2 SNEGSKA (reference sequence). The CDR3 runs to 14 residues. CDR3 DNA sequence: TGCAGTGCCGAGACCCGGGACAGTAACACTGAAGCTTTCTTT. This gives the protein CSAETRDSNTEAFF.

This clonotype was found once. It differs at one base from a far larger clone, so likely a read error. The rearrangement links TRBV7-9 to TRBJ2-5; 8 bases align to TRBD2. Unmatched junction bases numbered 5, after V lost 7 bases and J lost 1 base. Per the germline V gene, CDR1 is SEHNR and CDR2 is FQNEAQ (reference sequence). CDR3 length equals 14 residues. CDR3 DNA sequence: TGTGCCAGCATCCGGGGGGGGCCCCAAGAGACCCAGTACTTC. It specifies CASIRGGPQETQYF.

The chain uses TRBV4-1 and TRBJ2-1; D uncertain. V gave up 6 bases and J gave up 5 bases, with 14 bases separating them. This CDR3 comprises 14 residues. CDR1 and CDR2 from the germline V gene are MGHRA and YSYEKL. Written as DNA, the CDR3 is TGCGCCAGCAGGCAGCCAGGAGCGAACAATGAGCAGTTCTTC. Its translation: CASRQPGANNEQFF.

This chain links TRBV20-1 with TRBJ2-2, with TRBD2 matching over 8 bases. This CDR3 has 15 residues. The V gene end was trimmed by 1 base and the J gene end by 1 base; junction bases not matched to a gene: 2. CDR1 is DFQATT, CDR2 SNEGSKA, per germline (reference sequence). In DNA form, the CDR3 reads TGCAGTGCTAGAGTAGCGGGGATGAACACCGGGGAGCTGTTTTTT. Translation: CSARVAGMNTGELFF.

This clonotype was counted a single time. The chain uses TRBV7-2 and TRBJ2-2, with D uncertain. Germline V gene lookup returns CDR1 SGHTA and CDR2 FQGNSA. The CDR3 has 15 residues. V gave up 5 bases and J gave up 2 bases, with 12 bases separating them. CDR3: CASSATPRNTGELFF. The CDR3 DNA sequence: TGTGCCAGCAGCGCAACCCCCCGAAACACCGGGGAGCTGTTTTTT.

The chain has TRBV19 and TRBJ2-7; D tentatively reads TRBD1 or TRBD2 (5 bases each). The CDR3 runs 14 residues. Trimming left V 5 bases short and J 4 bases short, with 15 bases between. Looked up from germline, CDR1 is LNHDA and CDR2 is SQIVND (reference sequence). CDR3 sequence reads: CASSLRDGEYEQYF. CDR3 DNA sequence: TGTGCCAGTAGTCTCCGGGACGGAGAGTACGAGCAGTACTTC.

J is TRBJ2-5 and V is TRBV7-9, with 12 bases fitting TRBD2. From germline, CDR1 is SEHNR and CDR2 FQNEAQ (reference sequence). Trimming took 5 bases from V and 1 from J; bases not matched to a gene: 14. The CDR3 is 19 amino acids. The CDR3 DNA reads TGTGCCAGCAGCCCCCGGACTAGCGGGACTCCAAGACGCCAAGAGACCCAGTACTTC. This codes for CASSPRTSGTPRRQETQYF.

This chain links TRBV20-1 with TRBJ1-6; possibly TRBD1 for D (5 bases). V gave up 1 base and J gave up 9 bases, with 13 bases separating them. CDR1 is DFQATT, CDR2 SNEGSKA, per germline (reference sequence). The CDR3 is 14 amino acids. CDR3 nucleotide sequence: TGCAGTGCTAGAGTAGGGAACGGGGCTTCACCCCTCCACTTT. Protein sequence: CSARVGNGASPLHF.

This clonotype has just a few counts. The chain employs TRBV5-1 and TRBJ2-7, with D tentatively TRBD1 (6 bases). This CDR3 is built from 12 residues. V was cut by 5 bases and J by 3 bases, with 9 bases left in between. Germline CDR1 reads SGHRS; CDR2 reads YFSETQ. This chain's CDR3 is CASRHRDYEQYF. The CDR3 DNA is TGCGCCAGCAGACACAGGGACTACGAGCAGTACTTC.

This chain joins TRBV20-1 and TRBJ1-5; TRBD1 aligns across 10 bases. From germline, CDR1 is DFQATT and CDR2 SNEGSKA (reference sequence). This CDR3 has 14 residues. Losses at the gene ends were 6 bases for V and 7 bases for J; bases not matched to a gene: 9. The CDR3 DNA reads as TGCAGTGCCCTCGACAGGGGGCGTCTGCAGCCCCAGCATTTT. Translated, it gives CSALDRGRLQPQHF.

The genes are TRBV19 and TRBJ2-1; 7 positions agree with TRBD1. CDR1 LNHDA and CDR2 SQIVND come from the germline V gene (reference sequence). The CDR3 length is 16 residues. V shed 3 bases, J shed 5 bases, and the junction held 10 bases outside the gene matches. The CDR3 loop is CASSIAYGTAHNEQFF. The CDR3 nucleotides read TGTGCCAGTAGTATTGCCTACGGGACAGCTCACAATGAGCAGTTCTTC.

The chain combines TRBV7-2 with TRBJ1-5, with D unclear. Trimming removed 1 base at V and 1 base at J, with 14 bases between. The CDR3 covers 17 residues. Per germline, CDR1 SGHTA and CDR2 FQGNSA. The CDR3 region is CASSLDTTRFSNQPQHF. CDR3 bases: TGTGCCAGCAGCTTAGACACCACCCGGTTCAGCAATCAGCCCCAGCATTTT.

This rearrangement joins TRBV2 to TRBJ2-7; D remains ambiguous. V was cut by 0 bases and J by 4 bases, with 7 bases left in between. There are 13 residues in the CDR3. Germline assignment: CDR1 SNHLY and CDR2 FYNNEI. CDR3 DNA: TGTGCCAGCAGTGAAGCGGAAAGGTACGAGCAGTACTTC. As protein: CASSEAERYEQYF.

This clonotype was seen a handful of times. The chain joins TRBV15 to TRBJ2-5; no definite D call. CDR1 and CDR2 from the germline V gene are LNHNV and YYDKDF (reference sequence). The CDR3 loop spans 12 amino acids. V was shortened by 2 bases and J by 5 bases, with 6 bases between the two germline ends. The CDR3 DNA sequence: TGTGCCACCAGCAGAAGGACGGAGACCCAGTACTTC. Amino acids: CATSRRTETQYF.

This clonotype appeared a few times. V is TRBV19 and J is TRBJ1-5, with TRBD1 matching over 9 bases. V shed 9 bases, J shed 5 bases, and the junction held 8 bases outside the gene matches. The CDR3 runs 14 residues. CDR1 LNHDA and CDR2 SQIVND come from the germline V gene (reference sequence). The CDR3 sequence is CARSTGGGDQPQHF. The DNA for the CDR3 is TGTGCCAGGTCGACAGGGGGAGGGGATCAGCCCCAGCATTTT.

This chain joins TRBV29-1 and TRBJ2-7, with 12 bases matching TRBD1. Trimming at V came to 4 bases and at J to 6 bases, leaving 1 base not matched to a gene. The germline V gene encodes CDR1 SQVTM and CDR2 ANQGSEA. This CDR3 contains 12 residues. CDR3: CSVGDRGREQYF. The CDR3 nucleotides read TGCAGCGTTGGGGACAGGGGGCGCGAGCAGTACTTC.

V gene TRBV20-1 combines with J gene TRBJ1-5; no clear D gene. The V and J ends lost 3 bases and 11 bases respectively, with 17 bases between them. This CDR3 contains 13 residues. Per germline, CDR1 DFQATT and CDR2 SNEGSKA (reference sequence). The CDR3 DNA is TGCAGTGCTAGTGTCGGTGGGATCGGGTCCCAGCATTTT. It specifies CSASVGGIGSQHF.

This clonotype occurred a few times. The V gene is TRBV7-2, the J gene TRBJ2-5; 7 bases agree with TRBD2. The CDR3 runs 13 residues. The ends lost 3 bases at V and 5 bases at J; junction bases unmatched: 3. CDR1 is SGHTA and CDR2 is FQGNSA in the germline V gene. The CDR3 DNA sequence: TGTGCCAGCAGCTTCGCGGGAGTGGAGACCCAGTACTTC. This encodes CASSFAGVETQYF.

The genes are TRBV21-1 and TRBJ2-3; whether TRBD2, the table's D call, matches the DNA was not checked. TRBV21-1 is a pseudogene segment. The CDR3 spans 16 residues. This chain's CDR3 is CASSPLGTSIPHTQYF. The CDR3 DNA reads TGTGCCAGCAGCCCCTTAGGGACTAGTATCCCCCATACGCAGTATTTT.

CDR3 loop: CASSSDTGELFF. In DNA, the CDR3 is TGTGCCAGCAGTTCCGACACCGGGGAGCTGTTTTTT. This chain joins TRBV6-5 and TRBJ2-2; D remains ambiguous. The CDR3 has 12 amino acids. Trimming pared 4 bases from V and 3 bases from J, leaving 3 bases between. CDR1 and CDR2 from the germline V gene are MNHEY and SVGAGI.

CDR3 protein: CASSPSADTQYF. In DNA, the CDR3 is TGTGCCAGCAGTCCTAGCGCGGATACGCAGTATTTT. V is TRBV2 and J is TRBJ2-3; tentative D call: TRBD2 (6 bases). Germline loops: CDR1 SNHLY, CDR2 FYNNEI. Trimming cost V 5 bases and J 6 bases, with 9 bases left between them. The CDR3 covers 12 residues.

V and J are TRBV10-3 and TRBJ2-3; no reliable D call. The germline CDR1 and CDR2 sequences are ENHRY and SYGVKD. The CDR3 is 16 residues long. Trimming removed 1 base at V and 8 bases at J, with 19 bases between. This chain's CDR3 is CAISEFLQATLTTQYF. CDR3 bases: TGTGCCATCAGTGAGTTCTTGCAGGCAACCCTTACTACGCAGTATTTT.

The chain has TRBV20-1 and TRBJ1-6, with TRBD1 identical over 7 bases. This CDR3 has 14 amino acids. With 0 bases clipped from V and 5 bases from J, the junction kept 1 base outside the gene matches. Germline CDR1 is DFQATT and CDR2 is SNEGSKA (reference sequence). The CDR3 coding sequence is TGCAGTGCTAGAGATGACAGGGATAATTCACCCCTCCACTTT. Translation gives CSARDDRDNSPLHF.

By share of the sample, this clonotype is medium-sized (0.01 to 0.1%). The CDR3: CASSYMWVRSYNQPQHF. The CDR3 DNA follows: TGTGCCAGCAGTTACATGTGGGTTCGCAGTTACAATCAGCCCCAGCATTTT. The J gene is TRBJ1-5, the V gene TRBV6-8; D is unclear. Trimming left V 2 bases short and J 3 bases short, with 17 bases between. Germline V gene lookup returns CDR1 MNHGY and CDR2 SAAAGT. The CDR3 runs 17 residues.